The present TCR beta chain was sequenced within a study of cytomegalovirus exposure and HLA in healthy donors. In the study overall: Earlier results showed some 120 million unique TCR beta sequences derived from 150 million to 200 million T cells.

Study-wide points: Other equally common chains were less clonally expanded than HLA-associated TCR beta chains, a later analysis showed. It was approximately 150 TCR beta chains that were listed as cytomegalovirus-associated.

PCR employed 60 Vbeta and 13 Jbeta primers. The repertoire was sequenced with immunoSEQ multiplex PCR; TCRdb's copy has only in-frame clones and lacks some. The sample contains about 180,000 clones, about 79% of which appear only once. CDR1 is SGDLS and CDR2 is YYNGEE in the germline V gene. The CDR3 extends over 14 amino acids. V was clipped by 0 bases and J by 6 bases, with 10 bases between them. About this clone: Its specificity is not known.

Material for sequencing was PBMCs. The chain is built from TRBV9 and TRBJ2-1; D is perhaps TRBD2 (5 bases). The receptor comes from a man aged 35 to 55 in good health and CMV-seropositive. The CDR3 reads CASSVGERFNEQFF. The CDR3, as DNA: TGTGCCAGCAGCGTAGGGGAGCGGTTCAATGAGCAGTTCTTC.